This T cell receptor beta chain was sequenced for a study of sequential checkpoint blockade in melanoma. Looking at the study overall: After both sequences, patients received maintenance nivolumab. About two dozen patients had tumor biopsies before treatment and at week 13. Points from the study as a whole: Mutational load did not correlate with tumor T-cell fraction or clonality.

This sample's treatment: randomized to nivolumab then ipilimumab (arm A) or the reverse (arm B). No patient had prior DNA-damaging chemotherapy. The CDR3 length is 14 residues. Germline trimming cut 8 bases from V and 9 bases from J; bases unmatched to any gene: 5. Per the germline V gene, CDR1 is SGHRS and CDR2 is YFSETQ. Profiled with immunoSEQ multiplex PCR; TCRdb holds only in-frame clones, not every one. This sample has thousands of clones, with 24% found just once. Details on this clone: Antigen: not known.

The gene calls are TRBV5-1 and TRBJ2-1; 16 positions agree with TRBD2. The specimen comprised tumor tissue (inferred from file names), sampled from a patient given nivolumab and ipilimumab in sequence. This receptor was taken from a human donor with melanoma. CDR3 loop: CASTGTSGGGEQFF. CDR3 bases: TGCGCCAGTACCGGGACTAGCGGGGGGGGTGAGCAGTTCTTC.